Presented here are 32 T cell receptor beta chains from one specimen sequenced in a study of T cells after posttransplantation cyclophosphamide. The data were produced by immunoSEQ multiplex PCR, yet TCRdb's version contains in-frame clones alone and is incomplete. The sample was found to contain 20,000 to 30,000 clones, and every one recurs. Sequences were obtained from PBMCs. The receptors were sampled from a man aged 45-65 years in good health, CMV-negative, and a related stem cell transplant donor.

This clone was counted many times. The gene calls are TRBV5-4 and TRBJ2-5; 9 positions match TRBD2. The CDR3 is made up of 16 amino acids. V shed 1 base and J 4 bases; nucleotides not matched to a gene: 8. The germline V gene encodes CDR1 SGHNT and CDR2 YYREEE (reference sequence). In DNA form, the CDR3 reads TGTGCCAGCAGCTTGAGTAGCGGGAGAGGAGGAGAGACCCAGTACTTC. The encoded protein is CASSLSSGRGGETQYF.

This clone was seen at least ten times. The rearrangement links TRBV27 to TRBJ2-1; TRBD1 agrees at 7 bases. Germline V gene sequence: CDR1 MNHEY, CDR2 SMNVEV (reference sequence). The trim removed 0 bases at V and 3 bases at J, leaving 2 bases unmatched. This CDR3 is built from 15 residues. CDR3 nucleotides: TGTGCCAGCAGTTTATCCAGGGGGTACTACAATGAGCAGTTCTTC. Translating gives CASSLSRGYYNEQFF.

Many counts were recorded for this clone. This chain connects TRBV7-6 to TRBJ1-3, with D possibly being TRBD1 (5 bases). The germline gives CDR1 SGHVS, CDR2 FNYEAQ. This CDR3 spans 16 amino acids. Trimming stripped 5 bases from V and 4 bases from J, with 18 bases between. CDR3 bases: TGTGCCAGCAGCCTCCTGAGGAAAGGGGCAGGAAACACCATATATTTT. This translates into CASSLLRKGAGNTIYF.

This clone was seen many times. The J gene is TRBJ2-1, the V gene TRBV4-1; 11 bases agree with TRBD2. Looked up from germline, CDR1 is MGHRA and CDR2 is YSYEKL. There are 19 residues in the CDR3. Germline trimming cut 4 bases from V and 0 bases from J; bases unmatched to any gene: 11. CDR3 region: CASSRPGLAAYSSYNEQFF. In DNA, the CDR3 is TGCGCCAGCAGCCGTCCGGGACTAGCGGCCTACAGCTCCTACAATGAGCAGTTCTTC.

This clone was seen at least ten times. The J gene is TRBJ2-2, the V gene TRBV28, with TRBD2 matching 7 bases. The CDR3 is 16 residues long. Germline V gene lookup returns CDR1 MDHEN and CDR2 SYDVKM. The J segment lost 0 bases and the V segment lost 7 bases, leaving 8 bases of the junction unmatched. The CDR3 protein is CASIEGGWANTGELFF. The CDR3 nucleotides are TGTGCCAGCATCGAGGGAGGGTGGGCGAACACCGGGGAGCTGTTTTTT. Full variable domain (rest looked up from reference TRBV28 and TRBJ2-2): DVKVTQSSRYLVKRTGEKVFLECVQDMDHENMFWYRQDPGLGLRLIYFSYDVKMKEKGDIPEGYSVSREKKERFSLILESASTNQTSMYLCASIEGGWANTGELFFGEGSRLTVL.

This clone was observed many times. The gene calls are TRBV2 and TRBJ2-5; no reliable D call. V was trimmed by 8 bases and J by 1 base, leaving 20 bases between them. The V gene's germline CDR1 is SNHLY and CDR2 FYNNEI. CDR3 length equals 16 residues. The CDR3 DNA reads TGTGCCAGCCAGAGAAGCAATTGGGCAGTCCAAGAGACCCAGTACTTC. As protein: CASQRSNWAVQETQYF. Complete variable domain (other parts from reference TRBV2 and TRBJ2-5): EPEVTQTPSHQVTQMGQEVILRCVPISNHLYFYWYRQILGQKVEFLVSFYNNEISEKSEIFDDQFSVERPDGSNFTLKIRSTKLEDSAMYFCASQRSNWAVQETQYFGPGTRLLVL.

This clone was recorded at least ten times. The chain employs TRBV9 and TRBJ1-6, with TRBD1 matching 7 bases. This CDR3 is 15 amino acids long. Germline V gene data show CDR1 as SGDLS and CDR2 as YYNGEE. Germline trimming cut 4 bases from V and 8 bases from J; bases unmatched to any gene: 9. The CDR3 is CASSITDRADSPLHF. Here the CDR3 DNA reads TGTGCCAGCAGCATAACCGACAGGGCCGATTCACCCCTCCACTTT.

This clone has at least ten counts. CDR3 nucleotide sequence: TGTGCCAGCAGCCCCTGGTCCGGGTCGAACACTGAAGCTTTCTTT. Protein sequence: CASSPWSGSNTEAFF. The chain uses TRBV6-5 and TRBJ1-1; D is ambiguous. The length of the CDR3 is 15 residues. The germline CDR1 and CDR2 sequences are MNHEY and SVGAGI. V was cut by 6 bases and J by 1 base, with 15 bases left in between.

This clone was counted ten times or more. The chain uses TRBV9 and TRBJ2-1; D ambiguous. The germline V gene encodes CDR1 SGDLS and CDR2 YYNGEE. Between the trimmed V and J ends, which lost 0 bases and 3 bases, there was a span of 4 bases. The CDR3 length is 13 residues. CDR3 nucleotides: TGTGCCAGCAGCGTAGACAGCTACAATGAGCAGTTCTTC. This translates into CASSVDSYNEQFF.

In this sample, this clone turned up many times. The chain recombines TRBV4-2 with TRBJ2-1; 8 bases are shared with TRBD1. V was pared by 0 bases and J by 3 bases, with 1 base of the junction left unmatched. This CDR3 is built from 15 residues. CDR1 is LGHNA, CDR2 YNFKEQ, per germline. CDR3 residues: CASSQDGQGYNEQFF. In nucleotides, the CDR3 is TGTGCCAGCAGCCAAGATGGACAGGGCTACAATGAGCAGTTCTTC.

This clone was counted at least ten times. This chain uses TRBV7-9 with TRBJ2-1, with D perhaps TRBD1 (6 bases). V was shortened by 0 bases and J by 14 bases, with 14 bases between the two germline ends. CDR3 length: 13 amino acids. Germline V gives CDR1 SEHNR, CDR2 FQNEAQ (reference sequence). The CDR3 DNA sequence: TGTGCCAGCAGCTTAGCCGCCGGAAAGGGGGAGTTCTTC. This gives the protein CASSLAAGKGEFF.

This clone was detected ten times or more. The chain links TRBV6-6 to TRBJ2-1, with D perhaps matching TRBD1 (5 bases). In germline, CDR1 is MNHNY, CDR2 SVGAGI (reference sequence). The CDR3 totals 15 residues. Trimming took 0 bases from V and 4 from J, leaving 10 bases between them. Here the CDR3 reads CASSYSTASYNEQFF. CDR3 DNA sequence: TGTGCCAGCAGTTACTCGACAGCTTCATACAATGAGCAGTTCTTC.

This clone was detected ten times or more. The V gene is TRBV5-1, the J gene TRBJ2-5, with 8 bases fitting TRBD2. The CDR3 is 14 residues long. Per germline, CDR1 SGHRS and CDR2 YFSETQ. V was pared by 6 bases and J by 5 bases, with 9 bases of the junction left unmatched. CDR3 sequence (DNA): TGCGCCAGCAAACCGGGACTAGAGTCCGAGACCCAGTACTTC. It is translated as CASKPGLESETQYF.

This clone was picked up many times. CDR3 protein: CASSSGLAGNTDTQYF. CDR3 nucleotides: TGTGCCAGCAGTTCCGGACTAGCGGGGAACACAGATACGCAGTATTTT. The chain is built from TRBV6-5 and TRBJ2-3; 12 nucleotides align to TRBD2. Germline CDR1 and CDR2: MNHEY and SVGAGI. V trimming: 4 bases; J trimming: 2 bases; junction bases outside the gene matches: 4. The CDR3 spans 16 residues.

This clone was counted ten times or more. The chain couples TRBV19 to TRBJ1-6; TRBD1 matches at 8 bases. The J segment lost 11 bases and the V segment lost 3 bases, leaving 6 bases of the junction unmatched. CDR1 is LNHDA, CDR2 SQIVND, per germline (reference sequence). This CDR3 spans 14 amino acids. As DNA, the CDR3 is TGTGCCAGTAGTATCGCCGGGACAGGAGCACCCCTCCACTTT. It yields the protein CASSIAGTGAPLHF.

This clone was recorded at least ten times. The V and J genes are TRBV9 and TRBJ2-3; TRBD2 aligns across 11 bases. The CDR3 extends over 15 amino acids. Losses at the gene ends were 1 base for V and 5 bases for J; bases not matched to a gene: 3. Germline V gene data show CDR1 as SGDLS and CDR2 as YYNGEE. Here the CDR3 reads CASSVLAGGKDTQYF. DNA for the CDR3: TGTGCCAGCAGCGTACTAGCGGGGGGTAAAGATACGCAGTATTTT.

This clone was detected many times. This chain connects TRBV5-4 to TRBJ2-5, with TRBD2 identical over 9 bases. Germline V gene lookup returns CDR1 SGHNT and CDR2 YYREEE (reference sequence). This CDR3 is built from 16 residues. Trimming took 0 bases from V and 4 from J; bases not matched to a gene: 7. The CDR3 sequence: CASSLEGGRATETQYF. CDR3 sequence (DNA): TGTGCCAGCAGCTTGGAGGGCGGGAGGGCCACAGAGACCCAGTACTTC. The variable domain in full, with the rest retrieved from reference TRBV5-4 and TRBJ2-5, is ETGVTQSPTHLIKTRGQQVTLRCSSQSGHNTVSWYQQALGQGPQFIFQYYREEENGRGNFPPRFSGLQFPNYSSELNVNALELDDSALYLCASSLEGGRATETQYFGPGTRLLVL.

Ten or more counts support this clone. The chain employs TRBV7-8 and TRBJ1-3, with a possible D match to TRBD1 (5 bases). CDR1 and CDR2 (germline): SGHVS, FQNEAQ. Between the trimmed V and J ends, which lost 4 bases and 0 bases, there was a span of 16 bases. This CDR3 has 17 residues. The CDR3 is CASSSTGTDSSGNTIYF. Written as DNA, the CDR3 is TGTGCCAGCAGCTCGACCGGGACTGACAGCTCTGGAAACACCATATATTTT.

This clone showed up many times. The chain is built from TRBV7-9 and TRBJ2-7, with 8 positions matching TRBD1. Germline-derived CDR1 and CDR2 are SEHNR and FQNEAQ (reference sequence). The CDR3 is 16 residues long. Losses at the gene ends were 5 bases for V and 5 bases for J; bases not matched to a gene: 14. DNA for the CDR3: TGTGCCAGCAGCCAATCACCCGGGACAGGTGGGCACGAGCAGTACTTC. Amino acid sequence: CASSQSPGTGGHEQYF.

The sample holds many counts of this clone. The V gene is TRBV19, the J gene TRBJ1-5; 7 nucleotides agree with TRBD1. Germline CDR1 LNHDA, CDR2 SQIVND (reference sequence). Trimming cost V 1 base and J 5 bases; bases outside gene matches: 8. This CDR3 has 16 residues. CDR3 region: CASSIGDSPSYQPQHF. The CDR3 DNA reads TGTGCCAGTAGTATAGGGGACAGCCCGAGTTATCAGCCCCAGCATTTT.

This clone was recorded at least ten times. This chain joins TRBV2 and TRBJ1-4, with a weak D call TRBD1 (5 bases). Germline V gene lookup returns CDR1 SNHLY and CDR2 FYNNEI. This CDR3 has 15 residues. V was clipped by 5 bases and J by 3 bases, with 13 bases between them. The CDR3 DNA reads TGTGCCAGCAGTCTCCTAAGACAGTCTAATGAAAAACTGTTTTTT. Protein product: CASSLLRQSNEKLFF.

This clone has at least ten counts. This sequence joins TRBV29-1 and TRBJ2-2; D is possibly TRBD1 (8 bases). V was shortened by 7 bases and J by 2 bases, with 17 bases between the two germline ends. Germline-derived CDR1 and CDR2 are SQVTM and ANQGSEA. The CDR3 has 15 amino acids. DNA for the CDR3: TGCAGCGCCGGGGGGACAGGTGTTAACACCGGGGAGCTGTTTTTT. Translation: CSAGGTGVNTGELFF.

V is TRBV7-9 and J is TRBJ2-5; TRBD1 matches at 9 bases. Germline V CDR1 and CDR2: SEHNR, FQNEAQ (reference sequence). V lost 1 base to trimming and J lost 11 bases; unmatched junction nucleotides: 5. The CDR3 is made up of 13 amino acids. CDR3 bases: TGTGCCAGCAGCTTAGTGGGGACAGGGAAGCAGTACTTC. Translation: CASSLVGTGKQYF.

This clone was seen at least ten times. This chain's CDR3 is CASRGAAAYNEQFF. Here the CDR3 DNA reads TGCGCCAGCAGAGGAGCGGCAGCCTACAATGAGCAGTTCTTC. This chain links TRBV5-1 with TRBJ2-1, with a tentative D call TRBD2 (5 bases). The CDR3 loop spans 14 amino acids. CDR1 and CDR2 from the germline V gene are SGHRS and YFSETQ. Trimming removed 5 bases at V and 2 bases at J, with 11 bases between.

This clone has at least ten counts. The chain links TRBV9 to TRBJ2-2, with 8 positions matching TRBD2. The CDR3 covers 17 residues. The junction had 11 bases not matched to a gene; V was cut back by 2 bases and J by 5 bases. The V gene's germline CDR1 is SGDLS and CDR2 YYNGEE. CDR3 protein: CASSVAASGGSTGELFF. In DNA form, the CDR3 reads TGTGCCAGCAGCGTCGCCGCAAGCGGGGGATCTACCGGGGAGCTGTTTTTT.

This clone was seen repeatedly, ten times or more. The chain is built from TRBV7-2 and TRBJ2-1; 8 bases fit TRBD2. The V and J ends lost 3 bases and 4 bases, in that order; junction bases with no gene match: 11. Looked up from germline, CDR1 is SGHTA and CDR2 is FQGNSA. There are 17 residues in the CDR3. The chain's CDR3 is CASSFSPWAGGYNEQFF. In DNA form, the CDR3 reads TGTGCCAGCAGCTTCTCCCCCTGGGCGGGAGGATACAATGAGCAGTTCTTC.

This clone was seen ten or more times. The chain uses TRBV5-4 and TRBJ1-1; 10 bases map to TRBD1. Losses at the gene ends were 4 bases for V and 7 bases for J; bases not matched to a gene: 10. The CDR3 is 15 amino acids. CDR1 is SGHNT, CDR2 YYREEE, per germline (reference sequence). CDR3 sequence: CASSPGGQGSSEAFF. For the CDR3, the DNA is TGTGCCAGCAGCCCAGGGGGACAGGGGAGTAGTGAAGCTTTCTTT.

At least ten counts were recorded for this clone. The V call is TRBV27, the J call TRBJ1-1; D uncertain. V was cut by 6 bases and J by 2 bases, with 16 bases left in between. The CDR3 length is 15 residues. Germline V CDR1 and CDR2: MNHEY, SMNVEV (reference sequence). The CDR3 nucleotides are TGTGCCAGCAGATGGGCAGCAGTTGCTAACACTGAAGCTTTCTTT. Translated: CASRWAAVANTEAFF.

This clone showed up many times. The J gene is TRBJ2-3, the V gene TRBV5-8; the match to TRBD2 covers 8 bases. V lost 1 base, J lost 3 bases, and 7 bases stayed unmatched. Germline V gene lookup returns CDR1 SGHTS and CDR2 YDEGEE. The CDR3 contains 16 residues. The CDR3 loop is CASSLRTSHITDTQYF. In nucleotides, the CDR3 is TGTGCCAGCAGCTTGAGGACTAGCCATATTACAGATACGCAGTATTTT. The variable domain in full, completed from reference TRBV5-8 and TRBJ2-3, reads EAGVTQSPTHLIKTRGQQATLRCSPISGHTSVYWYQQALGLGLQFLLWYDEGEERNRGNFPPRFSGRQFPNYSSELNVNALELEDSALYLCASSLRTSHITDTQYFGPGTRLTVL.

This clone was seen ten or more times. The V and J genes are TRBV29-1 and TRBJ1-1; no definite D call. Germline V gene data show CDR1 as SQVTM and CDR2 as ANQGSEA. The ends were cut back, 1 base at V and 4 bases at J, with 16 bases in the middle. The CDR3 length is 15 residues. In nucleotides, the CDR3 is TGCAGCGTTGAAGTTAGGAGTCGGGGTGGCACTGAAGCTTTCTTT. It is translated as CSVEVRSRGGTEAFF.

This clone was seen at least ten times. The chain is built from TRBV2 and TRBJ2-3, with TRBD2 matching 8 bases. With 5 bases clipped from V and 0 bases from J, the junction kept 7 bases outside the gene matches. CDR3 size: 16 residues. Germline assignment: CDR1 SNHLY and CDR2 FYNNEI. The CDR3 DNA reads TGTGCCAGCAGTAAGAGGCGGGGGGTTAGCACAGATACGCAGTATTTT. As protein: CASSKRRGVSTDTQYF.

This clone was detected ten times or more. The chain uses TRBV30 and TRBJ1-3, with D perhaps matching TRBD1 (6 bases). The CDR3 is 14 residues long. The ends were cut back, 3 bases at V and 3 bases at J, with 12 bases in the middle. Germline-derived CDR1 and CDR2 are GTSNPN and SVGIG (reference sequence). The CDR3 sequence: CAWSQGLVGNTIYF. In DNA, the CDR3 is TGTGCCTGGAGCCAGGGGCTAGTTGGAAACACCATATATTTT.